Sequencing of this T cell receptor (beta chain) was carried out in a study of blood T cells in healthy people across ages. Study-wide results and limits: It was not known whether donors were CMV positive (a possible confounder of expanded clonotype changes). Unsorted PBMCs prevented conclusive naive versus antigen-experienced comparison.

The CDR3 contains 13 residues. The germline V gene encodes CDR1 SGHVS and CDR2 FNYEAQ. Approximately 9.1 milliliters was the volume of peripheral blood drawn from each donor. At least 6 micrograms of total RNA were extracted per sample. Combining a sample-barcoded 5' primer with a J-beta primer mix, a second PCR ran for about 6 to 11 cycles. TCRdb independently ran MiXCR on the 5' RACE reads; one entry per CDR3 protein. The sample shows some 1.7 million distinct CDR3 sequences, roughly 28% of them seen only once. This clonotype was observed a single time. Its specificity is unknown. The junction differs from germline at one of its ends, possibly a read error.

The sequenced sample consisted of blood. The receptor comes from a woman under 40 in good health. The chain combines TRBV7-6 with TRBJ2-1; D is unresolved. The CDR3 region is CASSFSIYNEQFF. CDR3 sequence (DNA): TGCGCCAGCAGCTTTAGCATCTACAATGAGCAGTTCTTC. The full variable domain, rest sourced from reference TRBV7-6 and TRBJ2-1, is GAGVSQSPRYKVTKRGQDVALRCDPISGHVSLYWYRQALGQGPEFLTYFNYEAQQDKSGLPNDRFSAERPEGSISTLTIQRTEQRDSAMYRCASSFSIYNEQFFGPGTRLTVL.